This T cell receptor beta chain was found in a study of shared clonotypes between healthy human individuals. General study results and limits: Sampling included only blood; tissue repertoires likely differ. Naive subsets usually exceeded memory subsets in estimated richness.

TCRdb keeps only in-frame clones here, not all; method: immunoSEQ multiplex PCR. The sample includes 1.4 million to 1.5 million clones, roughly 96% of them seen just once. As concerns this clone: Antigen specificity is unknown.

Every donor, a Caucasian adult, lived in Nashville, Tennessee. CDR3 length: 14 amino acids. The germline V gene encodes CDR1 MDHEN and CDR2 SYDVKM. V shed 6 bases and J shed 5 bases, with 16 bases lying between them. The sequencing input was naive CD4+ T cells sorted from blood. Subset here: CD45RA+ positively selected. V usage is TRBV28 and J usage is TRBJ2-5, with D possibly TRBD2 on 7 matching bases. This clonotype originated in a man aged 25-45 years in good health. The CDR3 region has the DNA TGTGCCAGCAGCCGCCGGGGGGCAGACGAGACCCAGTACTTC. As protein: CASSRRGADETQYF.